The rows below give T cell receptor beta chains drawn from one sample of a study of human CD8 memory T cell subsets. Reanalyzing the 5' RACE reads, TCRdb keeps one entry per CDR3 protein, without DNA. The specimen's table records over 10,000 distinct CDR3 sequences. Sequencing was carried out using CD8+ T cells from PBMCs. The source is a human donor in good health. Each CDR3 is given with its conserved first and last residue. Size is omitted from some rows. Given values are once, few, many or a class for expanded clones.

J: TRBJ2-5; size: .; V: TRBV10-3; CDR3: CAISPQEGETQYF
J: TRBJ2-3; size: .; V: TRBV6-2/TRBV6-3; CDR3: CASSYQNTDTQYF
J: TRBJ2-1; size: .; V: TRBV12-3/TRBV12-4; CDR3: CASSWGSPSEQFF
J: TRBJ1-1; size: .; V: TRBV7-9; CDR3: CASSRAAGIITEAFF
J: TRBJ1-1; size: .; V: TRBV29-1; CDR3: CSVRGGGGTEAFF
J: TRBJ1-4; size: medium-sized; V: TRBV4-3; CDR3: CASSQDGGMREKLFF
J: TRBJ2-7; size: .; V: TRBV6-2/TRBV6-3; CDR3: CASNALAEDYEQYF
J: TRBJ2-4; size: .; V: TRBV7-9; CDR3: CASSPRQTLAKNIQYF
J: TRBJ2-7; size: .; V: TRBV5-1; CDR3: CASSYPQNPGMQYF
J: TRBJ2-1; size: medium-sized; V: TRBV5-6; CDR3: CASSPGVAGEKQFF
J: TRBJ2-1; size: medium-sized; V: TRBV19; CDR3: CASSIDGGSYNEQFF
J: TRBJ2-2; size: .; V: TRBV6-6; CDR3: CASSRLAFPGELFF